The clone carrying this T cell receptor beta chain was seen at least ten times. This entry belongs to a study of T cells in Graves' hyperthyroidism and ophthalmopathy. The CDR3 runs 14 residues. Trimming pared 0 bases from V and 6 bases from J, leaving 13 bases between. Germline CDR1 GTSNPN, CDR2 SVGIG (reference sequence). RNA transcripts served as the template for amplifying TCR beta CDR3 regions. The HTBI primer set was used in a first-round RT-PCR of the TCR CDR3. Each CDR3 protein is one row after TCRdb ran MiXCR on the multiplex PCR reads. The sample has under 550,000 distinct CDR3 sequences; around 13% are singletons.

This chain joins TRBV30 and TRBJ2-3, with D perhaps matching TRBD2 (6 bases). The sample was blood. The clonotype comes from a woman aged 18 to 35 with Graves' hyperthyroidism. The CDR3 region has the DNA TGTGCCTGGAGTGTTCGGGAGTGGGGGGATACGCAGTATTTT. Translated, it gives CAWSVREWGDTQYF.